This entry describes one T cell receptor beta chain. This entry is derived from a study of regulatory T cells in long-lasting Graves disease. Time point here: newly diagnosed GD, antithyroid drugs for less than 3 months. From RNA extracted from PBMCs, the TCR library was made. According to the study, TCR beta libraries were built with iRepertoire HTBI primers and CDR3-region Arm-PCR. TCRdb reprocessed the multiplex PCR reads with MiXCR, giving one entry per CDR3 protein. The sample carries 450,000 to 700,000 distinct CDR3 sequences, approximately 15% recorded once. These same records also appear under a second study, on T cells in Graves' hyperthyroidism and ophthalmopathy. That work adds: Diagnosing involved the use of clinical symptoms, serum thyroxine and TRAb, thyroid ultrasound and orbital computed tomography.

This TCR came from a man aged 25 to 40 with Graves disease. Specimen: peripheral blood mononuclear cells (PBMCs), collected at new diagnosis, from a patient treated with antithyroid drugs.

The CDR3 loop is CASSYGWGRDNSPLHF. In DNA form, the CDR3 reads TGTGCCAGCAGTTACGGTTGGGGACGGGATAATTCACCCCTCCACTTT. This rearrangement joins TRBV6-2 or TRBV6-3 to TRBJ1-6, with a weak D call TRBD1 (5 bases). Germline V CDR1 and CDR2: MNHEY, SVGEGT. The CDR3 consists of 16 residues. The V end was cut by 2 bases, the J end by 5 bases, with 13 bases between.